This is a list of T cell receptor beta chains from one sample in a study of blood T cell repertoires in COVID-19. Using immunoSEQ multiplex PCR, the repertoire was profiled, and TCRdb retains in-frame clones only, with some absent. Of some 50,000 clones listed, about 82% are singletons. The sequenced material came from peripheral blood. These receptor sequences come from a human donor in a cohort sampled during active COVID-19. The CDR3 runs from the conserved cysteine through the conserved F or W. Fields, in order: D gene, V gene, clone size, J gene, CDR3 DNA, CDR3 protein. The D gene is left open where the match is weak. The listing skips clone size in some rows; elsewhere it reads once, few, many or a size class.

D: -
V: TRBV6-2/TRBV6-3
size: -
J: TRBJ2-1
DNA: TGTGCCAGCAGTACTCCGGACTCGAGCTCCTACAATGAGCAGTTCTTC
CDR3: CASSTPDSSSYNEQFF

D: TRBD2
V: TRBV3-1/TRBV3-2
size: -
J: TRBJ2-5
DNA: TGTGCCAGCAGCCAAGATGCGAGGACTAGACCGGGGGCCCAGTACTTC
CDR3: CASSQDARTRPGAQYF

D: -
V: TRBV5-1
size: -
J: TRBJ2-3
DNA: TGCGCCAGCAGCTTAAGGGGTTCGGGAGTGGGCACAGATACGCAGTATTTT
CDR3: CASSLRGSGVGTDTQYF

D: -
V: TRBV5-1
size: -
J: TRBJ1-5
DNA: TGCGCCAGCAGCCCTGGTGAACAGTCGAATCAGCCCCAGCATTTT
CDR3: CASSPGEQSNQPQHF

D: TRBD1
V: TRBV6-5
size: -
J: TRBJ1-5
DNA: TGTGCCAGCGACAGGGCCGAAGGGCCCCAGCATTTT
CDR3: CASDRAEGPQHF

D: -
V: TRBV5-1
size: -
J: TRBJ1-3
DNA: TGCGCCAGCAGTTTCCAGGGTGCTGGAAACACCATATATTTT
CDR3: CASSFQGAGNTIYF

D: -
V: TRBV12-5
size: -
J: TRBJ2-7
DNA: TGTGCTAGTGGTTTGGTACTGGGCGGGGTCGCCAACGAGCAGTACTTC
CDR3: CASGLVLGGVANEQYF

D: TRBD1
V: TRBV6-5
size: -
J: TRBJ1-6
DNA: TGTGCCAGCAGTTCGGGACAGGGGATTTATCATTCACCCCTCCACTTT
CDR3: CASSSGQGIYHSPLHF

D: TRBD1
V: TRBV4-2
size: medium-sized
J: TRBJ1-6
DNA: TGTGCCAGCACCCGGACAGGGACTGATAATTCACCCCTCCACTTT
CDR3: CASTRTGTDNSPLHF

D: -
V: TRBV11-2
size: -
J: TRBJ2-1
DNA: TGTGCCAGCAGCTCGGGTCTCTCCTACAATGAGCAGTTCTTC
CDR3: CASSSGLSYNEQFF

D: TRBD1
V: TRBV6-1
size: few
J: TRBJ1-3
DNA: TGTGCCAGCAGTGAAGCCGGGACAGGGATAGGAAACACCATATATTTT
CDR3: CASSEAGTGIGNTIYF

D: -
V: TRBV5-8
size: few
J: TRBJ2-4
DNA: TGTGCCAGCAGTCGGGACCCTTCCATCGGGGGTCAGTACTTC
CDR3: CASSRDPSIGGQYF

D: -
V: TRBV7-6
size: -
J: TRBJ2-5
DNA: TGTGCCAGCAGCATAGAGGCGGGGCGGCGCGGGGAGACCCAGTACTTC
CDR3: CASSIEAGRRGETQYF

D: -
V: TRBV4-1
size: -
J: TRBJ2-3
DNA: TGCGCCAGCAGCCATTTAAGCGGGAGCACAGATACGCAGTATTTT
CDR3: CASSHLSGSTDTQYF

D: TRBD2
V: TRBV3-1/TRBV3-2
size: -
J: TRBJ2-1
DNA: TGTGCCAGCAGCCAAGGGAGCGGGAGGGCCCCCAATGAGCAGTTCTTC
CDR3: CASSQGSGRAPNEQFF

D: TRBD2
V: TRBV19
size: -
J: TRBJ2-3
DNA: TGTGCCAGTAGTATAGTGACTAGCGGGGGTGCCAATACGCAGTATTTT
CDR3: CASSIVTSGGANTQYF

D: TRBD2
V: TRBV6-5
size: -
J: TRBJ2-1
DNA: TGTGCCAGCAGTCTTGGGACTAGCGGGAGGGCCTTCAAGTTCTTC
CDR3: CASSLGTSGRAFKFF

D: TRBD1
V: TRBV5-1
size: -
J: TRBJ1-4
DNA: TGCGCCAGCAGTACCACAGGGGGTTCCAATGAAAAACTGTTTTTT
CDR3: CASSTTGGSNEKLFF

D: TRBD2
V: TRBV5-1
size: -
J: TRBJ2-2
DNA: TGCGCCAGCAGCTTGCGCGGGGGGAACACCGGGGAGCTGTTTTTT
CDR3: CASSLRGGNTGELFF

D: -
V: TRBV11-2
size: few
J: TRBJ2-7
DNA: TGTGCCAGCAGCGCAGCCTACGAGCAGTACTTC
CDR3: CASSAAYEQYF

D: TRBD1
V: TRBV7-2
size: once
J: TRBJ2-7
DNA: TGTGCCAGCAGCCACGGACAGGGGGATGCCTACGAGCAGTACTTC
CDR3: CASSHGQGDAYEQYF

D: TRBD1
V: TRBV15
size: -
J: TRBJ1-5
DNA: TGTGCCACCAGCGGAGAATACGGGACAGGTAGGAGCAATCAGCCCCAGCATTTT
CDR3: CATSGEYGTGRSNQPQHF

D: TRBD1
V: TRBV6-5
size: once
J: TRBJ2-2
DNA: TGTGCCAGCCAAATGGACAGGGTGAGAACCGGGGAGCTGTTTTTT
CDR3: CASQMDRVRTGELFF

D: -
V: TRBV14
size: -
J: TRBJ2-1
DNA: TGTGCCAGCAGCCAATTCCAGGGGTCGACCTACAATGAGCAGTTCTTC
CDR3: CASSQFQGSTYNEQFF

D: -
V: TRBV7-9
size: few
J: TRBJ2-2
DNA: TGTGCCAGCAGCTTACGAGCGGAGGGGAACACCGGGGAGCTGTTTTTT
CDR3: CASSLRAEGNTGELFF

D: -
V: TRBV7-8
size: -
J: TRBJ2-1
DNA: TGTGCCAGCAGCCTAGGACTCGTCAATGAGCAGTTCTTC
CDR3: CASSLGLVNEQFF

D: -
V: TRBV4-2
size: -
J: TRBJ2-7
DNA: TGTGCCAGCAGCCCCGGGGGCTACGAGCAGTACTTC
CDR3: CASSPGGYEQYF

D: -
V: TRBV7-2
size: -
J: TRBJ1-1
DNA: TGTGCCAGCAGCATCCACAGAAGAAGCACTGAAGCTTTCTTT
CDR3: CASSIHRRSTEAFF

D: TRBD2
V: TRBV7-6
size: -
J: TRBJ2-3
DNA: TGTGCCAGCAGGGCAACTAGCGGCAGCGGGGATACGCAGTATTTT
CDR3: CASRATSGSGDTQYF

D: -
V: TRBV6-6
size: -
J: TRBJ1-1
DNA: TGTGCCAGCAGTTACGACGGGATGAACACTGAAGCTTTCTTT
CDR3: CASSYDGMNTEAFF

D: -
V: TRBV5-6
size: -
J: TRBJ2-1
DNA: TGTGCCAGCAGCTTGATATGGCGGCAGAGCTCCTACAATGAGCAGTTCTTC
CDR3: CASSLIWRQSSYNEQFF

D: -
V: TRBV4-2
size: -
J: TRBJ1-2
DNA: TGTGCCAGCAGCCAAGATTTCCAGGGCGGCGGCTACACCTTC
CDR3: CASSQDFQGGGYTF

D: -
V: TRBV7-2
size: -
J: TRBJ2-1
DNA: TGTGCCAGCAGCTTAGGGGGCACCCTCTCCTACAATGAGCAGTTCTTC
CDR3: CASSLGGTLSYNEQFF

D: -
V: TRBV14
size: -
J: TRBJ1-1
DNA: TGTGCCAGCAGCCAATGGGTAGCGGGGAACACTGAAGCTTTCTTT
CDR3: CASSQWVAGNTEAFF

D: TRBD1
V: TRBV12-3/TRBV12-4
size: -
J: TRBJ1-2
DNA: TGTGCCAGCAGTCCTGACAGGGTCGGCTACACCTTC
CDR3: CASSPDRVGYTF

D: -
V: TRBV18
size: -
J: TRBJ1-1
DNA: TGTGCCAGCTCACCGGCAAACACTGAAGCTTTCTTT
CDR3: CASSPANTEAFF

D: -
V: TRBV19
size: -
J: TRBJ2-5
DNA: TGTGCCAGTAGTACGGGACTTGCTAGGGAAGAGACCCAGTACTTC
CDR3: CASSTGLAREETQYF

D: TRBD2
V: TRBV6-2/TRBV6-3
size: -
J: TRBJ2-1
DNA: TGTGCCAGCAGTTACTCGGTGCTGGCGGGGGGACCCTACAATGAGCAGTTCTTC
CDR3: CASSYSVLAGGPYNEQFF

D: -
V: TRBV11-2
size: once
J: TRBJ1-5
DNA: TGTGCCAGCAGCTTAGAGGCAGGCCAGCCCCAGCATTTT
CDR3: CASSLEAGQPQHF

D: -
V: TRBV9
size: -
J: TRBJ2-2
DNA: TGTGCCAGCAGCGCCCCTTCAGCTGCCCAGCGGACTTCGAACACCGGGGAGCTGTTTTTT
CDR3: CASSAPSAAQRTSNTGELFF

D: TRBD2
V: TRBV19
size: -
J: TRBJ2-2
DNA: TGTGCCAGTAGTGCAAGCGGGGGCACTACCGGGGAGCTGTTTTTT
CDR3: CASSASGGTTGELFF

D: -
V: TRBV5-6
size: -
J: TRBJ2-2
DNA: TGTGCCAGCAGCTTGGGAAGTCGGACAGACAACACCGGGGAGCTGTTTTTT
CDR3: CASSLGSRTDNTGELFF

D: -
V: TRBV7-9
size: many
J: TRBJ2-1
DNA: TGTGCCAGCAGCTTAGCGCAGAGCGGGTCGAATGAGCAGTTCTTC
CDR3: CASSLAQSGSNEQFF

D: TRBD1
V: TRBV6-6
size: -
J: TRBJ2-3
DNA: TGTGCCAGCAGAGGCCTCCCGACAGGGGGCACAGATACGCAGTATTTT
CDR3: CASRGLPTGGTDTQYF

D: -
V: TRBV9
size: -
J: TRBJ2-1
DNA: TGTGCCAGCAGCGTAGGGGGAGGAGAGCAGTTCTTC
CDR3: CASSVGGGEQFF

D: -
V: TRBV18
size: -
J: TRBJ2-5
DNA: TGTGCCAGCTCACCAAATACGGGGATCCAAGAGACCCAGTACTTC
CDR3: CASSPNTGIQETQYF

D: TRBD1
V: TRBV27
size: -
J: TRBJ2-3
DNA: TGTGCCAGCAGTCCCCGTCCCGGGACAGGGCCAAGCACAGATACGCAGTATTTT
CDR3: CASSPRPGTGPSTDTQYF

D: TRBD2
V: TRBV5-1
size: -
J: TRBJ2-1
DNA: TGCGCCAGCAGGGCCCCTGCGACTAGCGGGAGGGCCGAAGGAACCTACAATGAGCAGTTCTTC
CDR3: CASRAPATSGRAEGTYNEQFF

D: -
V: TRBV4-1
size: -
J: TRBJ1-1
DNA: TGCGCCAGCAGCCAAGAGGGCGGGTCGGATGAAGCTTTCTTT
CDR3: CASSQEGGSDEAFF

D: -
V: TRBV2
size: -
J: TRBJ2-3
DNA: TGTGCCAGCAGTGAAATAGCGAAAACCACAGATACGCAGTATTTT
CDR3: CASSEIAKTTDTQYF

D: TRBD1
V: TRBV7-2
size: once
J: TRBJ2-5
DNA: TGTGCCAGCAGCTTAGAATGGGGGACAGGGCGGGAGACCCAGTACTTC
CDR3: CASSLEWGTGRETQYF

D: TRBD2
V: TRBV6-2/TRBV6-3
size: -
J: TRBJ2-2
DNA: TGTGCCAGCAGTTACTCGAAGTGGCTAGCGGTCACCGGGGAGCTGTTTTTT
CDR3: CASSYSKWLAVTGELFF

D: TRBD1
V: TRBV18
size: -
J: TRBJ1-2
DNA: TGTGCCAGCTCACCTCTCCCCGGACAGGGCTCCTCCAACTATGGCTACACCTTC
CDR3: CASSPLPGQGSSNYGYTF

D: TRBD2
V: TRBV29-1
size: -
J: TRBJ2-1
DNA: TGCAGCGTTGAAGGTCCTGCGGAGACTAGCGGGAACAATGAGCAGTTCTTC
CDR3: CSVEGPAETSGNNEQFF

D: TRBD1
V: TRBV6-5
size: -
J: TRBJ1-1
DNA: TGTGCCAGCGGGACAGGAGTTAGCAACACTGAAGCTTTCTTT
CDR3: CASGTGVSNTEAFF

D: -
V: TRBV7-3
size: -
J: TRBJ2-7
DNA: TGTGCCAGCAGCTTTAGTCCTGAGGGCGAGCAGTACTTC
CDR3: CASSFSPEGEQYF

D: -
V: TRBV18
size: -
J: TRBJ1-1
DNA: TGTGCCAGCTCATCCACAGGGTCCGCTGAAGCTTTCTTT
CDR3: CASSSTGSAEAFF

D: -
V: TRBV5-1
size: once
J: TRBJ2-7
DNA: TGCGCCAGCAGCTTGGTCTGGCGGCAGTCTCCCTACGAGCAGTACTTC
CDR3: CASSLVWRQSPYEQYF

D: TRBD1
V: TRBV3-1/TRBV3-2
size: few
J: TRBJ1-5
DNA: TGTGCCAGCAGCCAAGATAGCGTCGCAGGGGGCAATGATCAGCCCCAGCATTTT
CDR3: CASSQDSVAGGNDQPQHF

D: -
V: TRBV14
size: -
J: TRBJ2-3
DNA: TGTGCCAGCAGCCACGAACTTGCAGATACGCAGTATTTT
CDR3: CASSHELADTQYF